Below, 22 T cell receptor beta chains from the same sample are listed, as sequenced in a study of human T cells and chemical hapten exposure. The time point was: patch test 1, 2 weeks after DPC sensitization. Treatment indicated: therapeutic diphenylcyclopropenone sensitization with weekly scalp DPC. TCRdb called the RACE reads again in MiXCR, with one record for every CDR3 protein. The top ten clones hold more than 1.3% of a sample with roughly 120,000 distinct CDR3 sequences, 9% to 13% of them seen once. The material sequenced was whole blood, taken in connection with sensitization to the hapten diphenylcyclopropenone (DPC). The receptors stem from a woman aged 50 to 60 with alopecia areata. Some clones in this sample may be carry-over from other donors' samples.

This clonotype was seen once. The CDR3 DNA reads as TGCGCCAGCAGCCTCAGGGATGTAGGCACAGATACGCAGTATTTT. Translation gives CASSLRDVGTDTQYF. This sequence joins TRBV4-1 and TRBJ2-3; tentatively, D is TRBD1 (5 bases). Per germline, CDR1 MGHRA and CDR2 YSYEKL. V was pared by 4 bases and J by 1 base, with 12 bases between. The CDR3 covers 15 residues.

This clonotype was observed a handful of times. The chain has TRBV6-5 and TRBJ2-7, with 7 bases lining up with TRBD2. CDR3 size: 14 residues. CDR1 MNHEY and CDR2 SVGAGI come from the germline V gene. V shed 6 bases, J shed 4 bases, and the junction held 9 bases outside the gene matches. CDR3 in DNA: TGTGCCAGCAGCCCTCTGCGGGGGACGTACGAGCAGTACTTC. Translating it yields CASSPLRGTYEQYF.

This chain links TRBV7-6 with TRBJ2-7, with TRBD1 as a possible D gene (6 bases). With 5 bases removed from V and 3 bases from J, the gap between germline ends came to 11 bases. The CDR3 consists of 13 residues. Germline lookup yields CDR1 SGHVS and CDR2 FNYEAQ. The CDR3 nucleotides read TGTGCCAGCAGCCAGGGACACTTCTACGAGCAGTACTTC. Amino acid sequence: CASSQGHFYEQYF.

This clonotype was seen a handful of times. The rearrangement uses TRBV6-2 or TRBV6-3 and TRBJ2-6; possible D gene TRBD1, 6 bases. V lost 6 bases and J 0 bases, leaving 15 bases between the germline ends. CDR1 MNHEY and CDR2 SVGEGT come from the germline V gene. The CDR3 totals 17 residues. The DNA for the CDR3 is TGTGCCAGCAGGACCAGGGGCCTACTCTCTGGGGCCAACGTCCTGACTTTC. Protein: CASRTRGLLSGANVLTF.

The CDR3, as DNA: TGTGCCAGCTCATCTACCGGGACAGAGAACACTGAAGCTTTCTTT. Its protein product is CASSSTGTENTEAFF. The V gene is TRBV18, the J gene TRBJ1-1; 7 bases match TRBD1. Germline lookup yields CDR1 KGHSH and CDR2 LQKENI. This CDR3 has 15 amino acids. V lost 5 bases and J lost 1; bases outside the gene matches: 7.

This clonotype was seen a few times. The chain combines TRBV9 with TRBJ1-2; 9 nucleotides line up with TRBD1. Germline V CDR1 and CDR2: SGDLS, YYNGEE. The junction had 4 bases not matched to a gene; V was cut back by 6 bases and J by 4 bases. CDR3 length equals 13 residues. The CDR3 nucleotides are TGTGCCAGCACCAAGGGACAGGGCTATGGCTACACCTTC. It codes for CASTKGQGYGYTF.

This clonotype was detected ten times or more. The gene calls are TRBV6-5 and TRBJ2-5, with 11 positions matching TRBD2. V dropped 10 bases and J dropped 9; count of bases not matched to a gene: 16. This CDR3 is built from 15 residues. Germline V CDR1 and CDR2: MNHEY, SVGAGI. The chain's CDR3 is CATSRVAGGLLAQYF. In nucleotides, the CDR3 is TGTGCCACCTCGAGGGTAGCGGGGGGGCTATTGGCCCAGTACTTC.

This clonotype was counted ten times or more. The rearrangement joins TRBV19 to TRBJ2-7; TRBD1 aligns across 9 bases. This CDR3 comprises 14 residues. Per the germline V gene, CDR1 is LNHDA and CDR2 is SQIVND (reference sequence). The V and J ends lost 9 bases and 5 bases, in that order; junction bases with no gene match: 11. DNA of the CDR3: TGTGCCAGCAGCCCGAGGACAGGGGCGGACGAGCAGTACTTC. Amino acid sequence: CASSPRTGADEQYF. The whole variable domain, filled in from reference TRBV19 and TRBJ2-7, reads DGGITQSPKYLFRKEGQNVTLSCEQNLNHDAMYWYRQDPGQGLRLIYYSQIVNDFQKGDIAEGYSVSREKKESFPLTVTSAQKNPTAFYLCASSPRTGADEQYFGPGTRLTVT.

The chain employs TRBV5-6 and TRBJ1-1, with 8 bases lining up with TRBD1. Germline V gives CDR1 SGHDT, CDR2 YYEEEE. The CDR3 is 16 amino acids. Trimming cost V 2 bases and J 4 bases; bases outside gene matches: 10. The CDR3 DNA reads as TGTGCCAGCAGCTTCGGACAGGGCGACTGGAGCACTGAAGCTTTCTTT. Translated, it gives CASSFGQGDWSTEAFF.

This clonotype was counted many times. The chain uses TRBV9 and TRBJ2-7; D may be TRBD1 (7 bases). Germline V gene lookup returns CDR1 SGDLS and CDR2 YYNGEE. V gave up 4 bases and J gave up 1 base, with 15 bases separating them. The CDR3 extends over 15 amino acids. CDR3 loop: CASSPNPGGSYEQYF. The DNA of the CDR3 is TGTGCCAGCAGCCCAAACCCAGGGGGGTCCTACGAGCAGTACTTC.

There are many counts of this clonotype. The chain employs TRBV5-4 and TRBJ2-3, with D possibly matching TRBD2 (6 bases). The CDR3 runs to 15 residues. Germline V lookup: CDR1 SGHNT, CDR2 YYREEE (reference sequence). Trimming took 0 bases from V and 9 from J, leaving 17 bases between them. CDR3 bases: TGTGCCAGCAGCTTGGAGGGGACTTTGTCGGGCACGCAGTATTTT. Translation gives CASSLEGTLSGTQYF.

About this clonotype itself: A much more abundant neighbour one base away suggests this may be a read error. V and J are TRBV29-1 and TRBJ2-7; 10 nucleotides align to TRBD1. Germline V gene lookup returns CDR1 SQVTM and CDR2 ANQGSEA. The CDR3 sequence is 13 residues long. The CDR3 region has the DNA TGCAGCGTACTCCGGGACAGGGGCAACGAGCGGTACTTC. This translates into CSVLRDRGNERYF.

As concerns this clonotype: One end of the junction is discordant with germline, which a read error may explain. The chain employs TRBV28 and TRBJ1-2; unclear D gene. Looked up from germline, CDR1 is MDHEN and CDR2 is SYDVKM. The CDR3 loop spans 12 amino acids. As DNA, the CDR3 is TGTGCCAACAGTGCGCGAAACTATGGCTACACCTTC. It translates to CANSARNYGYTF.

The table lists this clonotype with many counts. This rearrangement joins TRBV7-9 to TRBJ1-5, with D maybe TRBD1 (6 bases). Germline CDR1 SEHNR, CDR2 FQNEAQ (reference sequence). Trimming pared 8 bases from V and 6 bases from J, leaving 23 bases between. The CDR3 runs to 16 residues. This CDR3 reads CASGNLDRGPLQPQHF. The CDR3 DNA reads TGTGCCAGCGGCAACCTGGACAGAGGTCCTCTTCAGCCCCAGCATTTT.

This clonotype was found many times. J is TRBJ2-4 and V is TRBV20-1, with a weak D call TRBD1 (5 bases). The V and J ends lost 5 bases and 0 bases respectively, with 14 bases between them. This CDR3 region has 15 residues. CDR1 and CDR2 (germline): DFQATT, SNEGSKA (reference sequence). The CDR3 sequence: CSAWTKFLAKNIQYF. CDR3 bases: TGCAGTGCTTGGACAAAATTCCTAGCCAAAAACATTCAGTACTTC.

This sequence joins TRBV20-1 and TRBJ2-7; 9 nucleotides line up with TRBD1. CDR1 is DFQATT, CDR2 SNEGSKA, per germline (reference sequence). With 5 bases clipped from V and 6 bases from J, the junction kept 11 bases outside the gene matches. The CDR3 consists of 14 residues. The CDR3 DNA follows: TGCAGTGCTTCACTCGGGACAGGGCTGAGCGAGCAGTACTTC. It specifies CSASLGTGLSEQYF.

This clonotype was seen at least ten times. The chain is built from TRBV6-2 or TRBV6-3 and TRBJ2-3, with D hard to call. This CDR3 is 15 amino acids long. Deletions cut 4 bases from V and 0 bases from J, with 11 bases between. Germline V gene sequence: CDR1 MNHEY, CDR2 SVGEGT. CDR3 amino acids: CASSWSAASTDTQYF. DNA for the CDR3: TGTGCCAGCAGTTGGTCAGCAGCGAGCACAGATACGCAGTATTTT.

This clonotype was seen a handful of times. Here the CDR3 DNA reads TGTGCCAGCTCGCCATCCAGGGTCGGGACTGAAGCTTTCTTT. This sequence encodes CASSPSRVGTEAFF. The V call is TRBV18, the J call TRBJ1-1; a weak D match, TRBD1 (5 bases). The germline CDR1 and CDR2 sequences are KGHSH and LQKENI. V was trimmed by 6 bases and J by 5 bases, leaving 16 bases between them. The CDR3 totals 14 residues.

This clonotype was seen at least ten times. This chain uses TRBV5-6 with TRBJ1-1; no reliable D call. The CDR3 covers 13 residues. V was cut by 1 base and J by 1 base, with 5 bases left in between. From germline, CDR1 is SGHDT and CDR2 YYEEEE. CDR3 protein: CASSLPGNTEAFF. DNA for the CDR3: TGTGCCAGCAGCTTGCCAGGGAACACTGAAGCTTTCTTT.

This clonotype was seen a few times. This chain uses TRBV2 with TRBJ2-7; maybe TRBD1 (5 bases). Germline CDR1 SNHLY, CDR2 FYNNEI. Trimming stripped 6 bases from V and 1 base from J, with 13 bases between. CDR3 size: 14 residues. Written as DNA, the CDR3 is TGTGCCAGCAGGACAAGACAGCCTTCCTACGAGCAGTACTTC. Translating it yields CASRTRQPSYEQYF.

This clonotype came up a few times. The genes are TRBV11-1 and TRBJ2-2, with D unclear. This CDR3 comprises 14 residues. Germline values: CDR1 SGHAT, CDR2 FQDESV (reference sequence). The ends were cut back, 2 bases at V and 4 bases at J, with 8 bases in the middle. CDR3 in DNA: TGTGCCAGCAGCTTACCTCTCGGCACCGGGGAGCTGTTTTTT. Protein: CASSLPLGTGELFF.

The chain employs TRBV6-5 and TRBJ2-1, with D tentatively TRBD1 (6 bases). V was cut by 11 bases and J by 5 bases, with 19 bases left in between. The CDR3 spans 14 residues. Germline values: CDR1 MNHEY, CDR2 SVGAGI. For the CDR3, the DNA is TGTGCCGCGAGAAAGGGACACCTCGACAATGAGCAGTTCTTC. Its protein is CAARKGHLDNEQFF.